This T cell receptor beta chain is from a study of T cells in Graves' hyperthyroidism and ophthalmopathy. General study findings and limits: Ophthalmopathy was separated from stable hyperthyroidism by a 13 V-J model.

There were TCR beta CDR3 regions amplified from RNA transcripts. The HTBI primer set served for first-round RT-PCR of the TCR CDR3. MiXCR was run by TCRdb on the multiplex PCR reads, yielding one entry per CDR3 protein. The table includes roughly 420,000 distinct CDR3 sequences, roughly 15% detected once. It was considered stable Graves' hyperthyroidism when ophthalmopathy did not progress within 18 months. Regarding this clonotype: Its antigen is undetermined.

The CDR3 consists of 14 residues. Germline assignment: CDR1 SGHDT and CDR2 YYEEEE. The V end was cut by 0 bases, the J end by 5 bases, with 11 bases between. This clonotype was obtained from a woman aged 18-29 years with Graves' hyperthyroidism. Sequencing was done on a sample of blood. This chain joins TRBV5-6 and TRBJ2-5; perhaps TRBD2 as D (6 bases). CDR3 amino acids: CASSLESGRETQYF. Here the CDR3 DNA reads TGTGCCAGCAGCTTGGAATCGGGGAGGGAGACCCAGTACTTC.